This TCR beta chain was sequenced for a study of shared T cell receptors in the human thymus. The ends were cut back, 0 bases at V and 2 bases at J, with 17 bases in the middle. CDR1 and CDR2 from the germline V gene are SGDLS and YYNGEE. This CDR3 region has 17 residues. Measured with immunoSEQ multiplex PCR; TCRdb has only the in-frame clones, and not every one. The repertoire holds 700,000 or so clones, approximately 83% seen once, with over 0.008% in the top ten. The same sample was also studied in work on human thymus T cells. As that report states: Healthy Finnish infants undergoing corrective surgery for congenital heart defects provided the donor material. Thymic tissue was derived from resections collected during corrective heart surgery. Repertoires sampled from thymus and blood appeared biased in V and J gene usage. Unrelated individuals were reported by related research to share highly overlapping thymic repertoires.

The sequenced sample was thymocytes. The clonotype comes from a girl under three years old with a congenital heart defect. The chain joins TRBV9 to TRBJ2-5; TRBD1 is a possible D gene (6 bases). This CDR3 is CASSVDPPGAPQETQYF. In nucleotides, the CDR3 is TGTGCCAGCAGCGTAGACCCTCCAGGGGCCCCACAAGAGACCCAGTACTTC.